This TCR beta chain was sequenced in a study of blood T cell repertoires in COVID-19. Study-level background: Acute and convalescent COVID-19 specimens originated in the United States, Italy and Spain.

In the source study's methods: It was from reference gene primer amplification that nucleated cell counts were estimated. Produced via immunoSEQ multiplex PCR; TCRdb's table is partial and in-frame only. Clone size and V and J calls were adopted from that table, with D and trimming inferred from the DNA. The sample records 69,000 or so clones, 90% being singletons. Trimming at V came to 0 bases and at J to 0 bases, leaving 3 bases not matched to a gene. Germline loops: CDR1 SGHRS, CDR2 YFSETQ. This CDR3 has 17 amino acids. The specimen sequenced was peripheral blood. This sequence was found in a man aged 50-59 years with acute or convalescent COVID-19. The chain joins TRBV5-1 to TRBJ2-3, with 11 bases fitting TRBD2. CDR3 amino acids: CASSLGTSGPSTDTQYF. The CDR3 region has the DNA TGCGCCAGCAGCTTGGGGACTAGCGGGCCTAGCACAGATACGCAGTATTTT.